Listed below are T cell receptor beta chains from one sample, sequenced in a study of blood T cells in healthy people across ages. TCRdb reprocessed the 5' RACE reads with MiXCR, giving one entry per CDR3 protein. The table shows over 1,500,000 distinct CDR3 sequences, with roughly 49% occurring only once. The sequencing input was blood. The receptors derive from a woman aged 40 to 50 in good health. Both conserved end residues are part of each CDR3. D genes are given only for firm matches. Clone size, where shown, is once, few, many, or a class for clones that have expanded.

j_gene | d_gene | abundance | v_gene | CDR3aa | CDR3nt
TRBJ2-6 | . | . | TRBV21-1 | CASSKARTGSGANVLTF | TGTGCCAGCAGCAAAGCGCGAACCGGGTCTGGGGCCAACGTCCTGACTTTC
TRBJ2-7 | . | . | TRBV6-1 | CASSVRRGQSYEQYF | TGTGCCAGCAGTGTAAGGCGTGGGCAGAGCTACGAGCAGTACTTC
TRBJ2-3 | TRBD2 | . | TRBV20-1 | CGGAGGTDTQYF | TGCGGAGGAGCGGGGGGCACAGATACGCAGTATTTT
TRBJ1-6 | . | . | TRBV28 | CASSLAVNSPLHF | TGTGCCAGCAGTTTAGCGGTAAATTCACCCCTCCACTTT
TRBJ2-1 | . | . | TRBV6-5 | CASSDRIYNEQFF | TGTGCCAGCTCGGACAGAATTTACAATGAGCAGTTCTTC
TRBJ2-1 | . | few | TRBV5-1 | CASSLEPGGAGYRNEQFF | TGCGCCAGCAGCTTGGAGCCAGGTGGGGCAGGGTACCGGAATGAGCAGTTCTTC
TRBJ2-3 | . | . | TRBV20-1 | CSATPGLRITGTQYF | TGCAGTGCCACGCCGGGGTTGCGGATCACAGGTACGCAGTATTTT
TRBJ1-6 | . | few | TRBV10-3 | CAISQGNSPLHF | TGTGCCATCAGTCAAGGGAATTCACCCCTCCACTTT
TRBJ2-1 | . | . | TRBV7-3 | CASCRTANSNEQFF | TGTGCCAGCTGTCGTACGGCCAACTCCAATGAGCAGTTCTTC
TRBJ2-1 | TRBD1 | once | TRBV24-1 | CATSDPDRGTYNEQFF | TGTGCCACCAGTGATCCGGACAGGGGGACTTACAATGAGCAGTTCTTC
TRBJ2-2 | TRBD2 | . | TRBV7-2 | CASSTIGTSGELFF | TGTGCCAGCAGCACGATTGGGACTAGCGGGGAGCTGTTTTTT
TRBJ2-1 | . | . | TRBV2 | CASSDSPAGGYNEQFF | TGTGCCAGCAGTGATTCCCCCGCCGGGGGTTACAATGAGCAGTTCTTC
TRBJ1-6 | . | . | TRBV7-9 | CASSLLDSSSYNSPLHF | TGTGCCAGCAGCTTACTTGACAGCAGCTCCTATAATTCACCCCTCCACTTT
TRBJ2-1 | TRBD1 | . | TRBV12-3/TRBV12-4 | CASSLLLWDRAGNEQFF | TGTGCCAGCAGCCTGCTTCTTTGGGACAGGGCCGGGAATGAGCAGTTCTTC
TRBJ2-1 | TRBD1 | . | TRBV11-1 | CASSLPTGDREREGNYYNEQFF | TGTGCCAGCAGCTTACCCACCGGGGACAGGGAAAGAGAGGGGAACTACTACAATGAGCAGTTCTTC
TRBJ2-1 | . | . | TRBV7-2 | CASSLLGVSYNEQFF | TGTGCCAGCAGCTTACTAGGAGTCTCCTACAATGAGCAGTTCTTC
TRBJ2-1 | TRBD2 | once | TRBV11-2 | CASSFPRSSGGYNEQFF | TGTGCCAGCAGCTTCCCCCGAAGTAGCGGGGGGTACAATGAGCAGTTCTTC
TRBJ2-5 | . | few | TRBV14 | CASSHPRQYKETQYF | TGTGCCAGCAGCCATCCAAGACAGTACAAAGAGACCCAGTACTTC
TRBJ2-1 | . | . | TRBV29-1 | CSVEGYEQFF | TGCAGCGTTGAAGGGTATGAGCAGTTCTTC
TRBJ2-5 | . | . | TRBV7-2 | CASSSYNPRGAEQYF | TGTGCCAGCAGCTCATACAACCCCAGGGGCGCTGAGCAGTACTTC
TRBJ2-3 | . | once | TRBV3-1 | CASSQNFDSGVQYF | TGTGCCAGCAGCCAAAATTTCGATAGCGGTGTGCAGTATTTT
TRBJ2-1 | TRBD1 | few | TRBV6-2/TRBV6-3 | CASSPLGQGGNYEQFF | TGTGCCAGCAGTCCACTCGGACAGGGGGGAAACTATGAGCAGTTCTTC
TRBJ2-1 | TRBD1 | . | TRBV5-1 | CASSSTGVSSYNEQFF | TGCGCCAGCAGCAGTACAGGGGTAAGCTCCTACAATGAGCAGTTCTTC
TRBJ2-1 | . | few | TRBV7-2 | CASSLAGPTEQFF | TGTGCCAGCAGCTTAGCGGGACCCACAGAGCAGTTCTTC
TRBJ2-5 | . | . | TRBV5-1 | CASSLSVAQRQETQYF | TGCGCCAGCAGCTTGAGTGTGGCACAACGCCAAGAGACCCAGTACTTC
TRBJ2-7 | . | . | TRBV4-2 | CASSQESVGSYEQYF | TGTGCCAGCAGCCAAGAATCCGTTGGCTCCTACGAGCAGTACTTC
TRBJ1-1 | TRBD1 | . | TRBV12-3/TRBV12-4 | CASRQGPTEAFF | TGTGCCAGCCGACAGGGACCCACTGAAGCTTTCTTT
TRBJ2-5 | . | . | TRBV25-1 | CASSELVKGLETQYF | TGTGCCAGCAGTGAACTTGTAAAGGGACTGGAGACCCAGTACTTC
TRBJ1-5 | TRBD1 | . | TRBV20-1 | CSARQGQGGGQPQHF | TGCAGTGCTAGACAGGGACAGGGCGGGGGTCAGCCCCAGCATTTT
TRBJ2-5 | . | once | TRBV12-3/TRBV12-4 | CASSGWDWQETQYF | TGTGCCAGCAGCGGGTGGGACTGGCAAGAGACCCAGTACTTC
TRBJ2-7 | . | . | TRBV10-3 | CANGGPTYEQYF | TGTGCCAACGGGGGTCCGACCTACGAGCAGTACTTC
TRBJ2-7 | . | . | TRBV5-1 | CASSSGHLITDEQYF | TGCGCCAGCAGCTCGGGACACCTCATAACGGACGAGCAGTACTTC
TRBJ2-5 | TRBD2 | few | TRBV10-3 | CAIRDSGGERETQYF | TGTGCCATCAGGGATAGCGGGGGGGAACGCGAGACCCAGTACTTC
TRBJ2-7 | . | few | TRBV7-9 | CASSHRNYEQYF | TGTGCCAGCAGCCATCGCAACTACGAGCAGTACTTC
TRBJ2-3 | . | . | TRBV7-2 | CASSLVAGPDTQYF | TGTGCCAGCAGCTTAGTCGCAGGGCCAGATACGCAGTATTTT
TRBJ2-1 | TRBD1 | . | TRBV11-2 | CASTRDRGSNEQFF | TGTGCCAGCACCCGGGACAGGGGGTCCAATGAGCAGTTCTTC
TRBJ1-4 | . | . | TRBV25-1 | CASRTDGYEKLFF | TGTGCCAGCAGGACGGATGGATATGAAAAACTGTTTTTT
TRBJ1-2 | . | . | TRBV20-1 | CSAPSIVGDGYTF | TGCAGTGCCCCCTCGATCGTTGGCGATGGCTACACCTTC
TRBJ2-7 | . | . | TRBV7-2 | CASSLNLAGRPYEQYF | TGTGCCAGCAGCTTAAATCTGGCGGGGAGACCCTACGAGCAGTACTTC
TRBJ2-7 | . | few | TRBV27 | CASGNREYEQYF | TGTGCCAGCGGGAATAGAGAATACGAGCAGTACTTC
TRBJ2-5 | . | . | TRBV6-2/TRBV6-3 | CASSYPGGIQETQYF | TGTGCCAGCAGTTACCCTGGGGGAATCCAAGAGACCCAGTACTTC
TRBJ2-2 | . | . | TRBV11-2 | CASSSWTGLNTGELFF | TGTGCCAGCAGCTCTTGGACCGGCTTAAACACCGGGGAGCTGTTTTTT
TRBJ1-5 | TRBD1 | . | TRBV20-1 | CSAAKEPGDRGFKEPQHF | TGCAGTGCCGCAAAAGAACCAGGGGACAGGGGTTTTAAGGAGCCCCAGCATTTT
TRBJ2-5 | TRBD1 | . | TRBV20-1 | CSAGTEETQYF | TGCAGTGCTGGGACAGAAGAGACCCAGTACTTC
TRBJ2-7 | . | . | TRBV5-1 | CASSPDRDRSYEQYF | TGCGCCAGCAGCCCGGACCGGGACCGATCCTACGAGCAGTACTTC